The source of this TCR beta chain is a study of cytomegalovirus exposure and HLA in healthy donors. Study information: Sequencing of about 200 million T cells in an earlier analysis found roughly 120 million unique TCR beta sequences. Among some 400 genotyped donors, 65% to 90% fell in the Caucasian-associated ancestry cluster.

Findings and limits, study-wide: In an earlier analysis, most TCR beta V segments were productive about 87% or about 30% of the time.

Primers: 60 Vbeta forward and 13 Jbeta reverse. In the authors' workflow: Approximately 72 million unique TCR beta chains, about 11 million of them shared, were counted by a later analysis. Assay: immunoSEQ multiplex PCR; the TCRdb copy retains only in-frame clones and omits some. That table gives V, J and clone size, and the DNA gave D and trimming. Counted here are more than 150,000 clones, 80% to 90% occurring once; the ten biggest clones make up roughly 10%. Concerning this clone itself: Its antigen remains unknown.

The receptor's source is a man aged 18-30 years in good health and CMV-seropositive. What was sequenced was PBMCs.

In DNA, the CDR3 is TGCGCCAGCAGCCAAGAGGAGGGGGCACCCCTCTCTGGGGCCAACGTCCTGACTTTC. It translates to CASSQEEGAPLSGANVLTF. This chain links TRBV4-1 with TRBJ2-6; tentatively, D is TRBD1 (7 bases). Trimming took off 0 bases at V and 0 bases at J, with 15 bases between the two ends. This CDR3 region has 19 residues. Germline-derived CDR1 and CDR2 are MGHRA and YSYEKL.